This paragraph reports one T cell receptor (beta chain). The antigen is not known. In germline, CDR1 is DFQATT, CDR2 SNEGSKA (reference sequence). The CDR3 is 14 amino acids. V gave up 1 base and J gave up 3 bases, with 10 bases separating them. Unique molecular identifiers were present in the TCR beta cDNA libraries. TCRdb processed the PCR reads anew with MiXCR; each CDR3 protein has one entry. The table records roughly 700,000 distinct CDR3 sequences, around 27% of them present only once. The data were taken from a study of post-analysis software for immune sequencing data. The wider study: Multiple sclerosis in the patients followed relapsing-remitting, secondary progressive and progressive-relapsing courses.

Study findings and constraints: Several TRBV segments (TRBV5-6, TRBV5-1 and TRBV20-1 among them) occurred more frequently in patients than in controls.

The rearrangement links TRBV20-1 to TRBJ2-1; the D gene is possibly TRBD1 (5 bases). Sequenced sample: blood. The TCR sequence derives from a girl between 5 and 17 years old with multiple sclerosis. The CDR3 region has the DNA TGCAGTGCTAGAGGTTTTACAGGCTACAATGAGCAGTTCTTC. Its protein product is CSARGFTGYNEQFF.